This T cell receptor (beta chain) originates from a study of cytotoxic CD8 clonotypes in ibrutinib-treated CLL. Details on this clone: The antigen remains undetermined.

Investigators sourced approximately 1.8 micrograms of genomic DNA from cryopreserved PBMCs for TCR beta libraries. Sequencing was performed with immunoSEQ multiplex PCR; in TCRdb, only in-frame clones are kept and a portion is missing. The data hold 120,000 to 150,000 clones, with 85% to 95% observed a single time. The ends were cut back, 4 bases at V and 1 base at J, with 11 bases in the middle. The germline V gene encodes CDR1 SGHRS and CDR2 YFSETQ. This CDR3 is built from 14 residues. The study's findings and limits: There were few public clonotypes, and on treatment they contracted or stayed stable.

The specimen was PBMCs, collected after 12 months of ibrutinib treatment. This clonotype was obtained from a human donor with chronic lymphocytic leukemia. The chain joins TRBV5-1 to TRBJ2-5; D unresolved. The CDR3 sequence is CASSKMISQETQYF. The CDR3 DNA sequence: TGCGCCAGCAGCAAGATGATCTCCCAAGAGACCCAGTACTTC.